These 25 T cell receptor beta chains share one sample of origin, sequenced in a study of shared clonotypes between healthy human individuals. Data came from immunoSEQ multiplex PCR; TCRdb stores just in-frame clones and leaves some out. This table has some 1 million clones, about 77% appearing once. Sequenced: memory CD4+ T cells sorted from blood. Subset given: CD45RA-negative fraction. These receptors were obtained from a young man in good health.

A note on this clone: Other nucleotide sequences from this sample produce the same CDR3. This rearrangement joins TRBV18 to TRBJ1-6, with a possible D match to TRBD1 (6 bases). V lost 3 bases, J lost 6 bases, and 12 bases lay in between. Germline V gene lookup returns CDR1 KGHSH and CDR2 LQKENI. The CDR3 spans 15 residues. Written as DNA, the CDR3 is TGTGCCAGCTCACCCAAACAGGGAGTTAATTCACCCCTCCACTTT. Translation: CASSPKQGVNSPLHF. Supplemented by reference TRBV18 and TRBJ1-6, the full variable domain reads NAGVMQNPRHLVRRRGQEARLRCSPMKGHSHVYWYRQLPEEGLKFMVYLQKENIIDESGMPKERFSAEFPKEGPSILRIQQVVRGDSAAYFCASSPKQGVNSPLHFGNGTRLTVT.

This rearrangement joins TRBV5-8 to TRBJ1-2, with D unclear. CDR1 is SGHTS, CDR2 YDEGEE, per germline. This CDR3 has 13 amino acids. Between the trimmed V and J ends, which lost 0 bases and 7 bases, there was a span of 10 bases. CDR3 coding DNA: TGTGCCAGCAGCTTGGGCAGAACCCGTGGCTACACCTTC. Its protein is CASSLGRTRGYTF.

About this clone: At the DNA level, this CDR3 is encoded by other sequences in the same sample as well. This rearrangement joins TRBV10-2 to TRBJ2-7, with D hard to call. V lost 1 base and J 4 bases, leaving 5 bases between the germline ends. Per the germline V gene, CDR1 is WSHSY and CDR2 is SAAADI. The CDR3 totals 12 residues. Here the CDR3 reads CASSELGYEQYF. The CDR3 DNA reads TGCGCCAGCAGTGAGTTGGGGTACGAGCAGTACTTC.

This clone was observed a handful of times. The chain carries TRBV15 and TRBJ2-6, with TRBD1 matching over 7 bases. Trimming at V came to 0 bases and at J to 2 bases, leaving 1 base not matched to a gene. This CDR3 region has 16 residues. Germline values: CDR1 LNHNV, CDR2 YYDKDF (reference sequence). The CDR3 DNA sequence: TGTGCCACCAGCAGAGAAAGGGGGCCTGGGGCCAACGTCCTGACTTTC. Encoded protein: CATSRERGPGANVLTF.

The rearrangement joins TRBV5-1 to TRBJ2-1; tentative D call: TRBD1 (5 bases). Looked up from germline, CDR1 is SGHRS and CDR2 is YFSETQ. The ends were cut back, 4 bases at V and 6 bases at J, with 17 bases in the middle. The CDR3 covers 15 residues. The CDR3 region is CASSDPLGRANEQFF. The CDR3 DNA reads as TGCGCCAGCAGCGACCCCCTCGGCAGGGCCAATGAGCAGTTCTTC.

The V gene is TRBV14, the J gene TRBJ2-3, with no clear D. The CDR3 is made up of 15 amino acids. CDR1 and CDR2 (germline): SGHDN, FVKESK. With 1 base removed from V and 0 bases from J, the gap between germline ends came to 8 bases. CDR3 DNA sequence: TGTGCCAGCAGCCAAGCCAGGTTCAGCACAGATACGCAGTATTTT. Protein: CASSQARFSTDTQYF.

The chain links TRBV28 to TRBJ2-7; D is uncertain. Germline CDR1 reads MDHEN; CDR2 reads SYDVKM. Trimming pared 6 bases from V and 6 bases from J, leaving 12 bases between. The CDR3 length is 12 residues. CDR3 sequence reads: CASSTLSPEQYF. CDR3 DNA: TGTGCCAGCAGCACATTGAGCCCCGAGCAGTACTTC.

This clone was seen more than once but under ten times. The genes are TRBV4-2 and TRBJ1-2; 10 bases are shared with TRBD1. The CDR3 length is 15 residues. V dropped 5 bases and J dropped 6; count of bases not matched to a gene: 9. Germline V gene sequence: CDR1 LGHNA, CDR2 YNFKEQ. In nucleotides, the CDR3 is TGTGCCAGCAGCTCACCCGACAGGGGGCATAATGGCTACACCTTC. This sequence encodes CASSSPDRGHNGYTF.

The chain links TRBV9 to TRBJ2-7, with TRBD1 identical over 7 bases. V was clipped by 4 bases and J by 6 bases; unmatched bases: 7. The CDR3 is made up of 13 amino acids. Germline V lookup: CDR1 SGDLS, CDR2 YYNGEE. The CDR3 DNA sequence: TGTGCCAGCAGCACCCACTACAGGGGCGAGCAGTACTTC. Translating it yields CASSTHYRGEQYF. The complete variable domain, with remaining parts taken from reference TRBV9 and TRBJ2-7, reads DSGVTQTPKHLITATGQRVTLRCSPRSGDLSVYWYQQSLDQGLQFLIQYYNGEERAKGNILERFSAQQFPDLHSELNLSSLELGDSALYFCASSTHYRGEQYFGPGTRLTVT.

The V gene is TRBV15, the J gene TRBJ2-7; 8 bases fit TRBD1. Germline V gene data show CDR1 as LNHNV and CDR2 as YYDKDF (reference sequence). The CDR3 has 15 residues. Germline trimming cut 1 base from V and 1 base from J; bases unmatched to any gene: 3. The CDR3 DNA sequence: TGTGCCACCAGCAGAGGACAGGGGTTGTCCTACGAGCAGTACTTC. This translates into CATSRGQGLSYEQYF.

The chain combines TRBV5-4 with TRBJ2-3, with D possibly called TRBD1 or TRBD2 (6 bases each). Germline CDR1 and CDR2: SGHNT and YYREEE (reference sequence). V lost 3 bases and J 4 bases, leaving 15 bases between the germline ends. CDR3 length: 15 amino acids. CDR3 region: CASSSGRGQSDTQYF. The CDR3 DNA reads TGTGCCAGCAGCTCCGGTCGGGGGCAGTCAGATACGCAGTATTTT.

The chain employs TRBV6-6 and TRBJ2-5; a possible D gene is TRBD2 (5 bases). V lost 3 bases, J lost 5 bases, and 7 bases lay in between. The CDR3 extends over 12 amino acids. CDR1 is MNHNY, CDR2 SVGAGI, per germline (reference sequence). The CDR3 coding sequence is TGTGCCAGCAGTTATCTAGCTGAGACCCAGTACTTC. This sequence encodes CASSYLAETQYF.

The V and J genes are TRBV5-4 and TRBJ2-5; no firm D call. Germline CDR1 SGHNT, CDR2 YYREEE (reference sequence). Trimming pared 3 bases from V and 1 base from J, leaving 7 bases between. The CDR3 extends over 13 amino acids. The CDR3 DNA reads TGTGCCAGCAGCTCACGCAGCCAAGAGACCCAGTACTTC. Protein: CASSSRSQETQYF.

The rearrangement uses TRBV7-2 and TRBJ2-3; 8 bases agree with TRBD2. The CDR3 extends over 16 amino acids. Trimming at V came to 1 base and at J to 2 bases, leaving 5 bases not matched to a gene. CDR1 is SGHTA, CDR2 FQGNSA, per germline. This chain's CDR3 is CASSLVGGRSTDTQYF. CDR3 bases: TGTGCCAGCAGCTTAGTGGGCGGGAGGTCCACAGATACGCAGTATTTT.

The genes are TRBV11-2 and TRBJ2-5; D ambiguous. The V end was cut by 1 base, the J end by 4 bases, with 4 bases between. The germline V gene encodes CDR1 SGHAT and CDR2 FQNNGV. The CDR3 is made up of 12 amino acids. The CDR3 reads CASSLGIETQYF. In DNA, the CDR3 is TGTGCCAGCAGCTTAGGTATAGAGACCCAGTACTTC.

At least ten counts were recorded for this clone. The V and J genes are TRBV18 and TRBJ1-5, with D unresolved. The CDR3 length is 14 residues. Trimming left V 2 bases short and J 6 bases short, with 11 bases between. Germline CDR1 is KGHSH and CDR2 is LQKENI. This chain's CDR3 is CASSPGQLTQPQHF. CDR3 nucleotide sequence: TGTGCCAGCTCACCAGGGCAGCTAACTCAGCCCCAGCATTTT.

The chain employs TRBV6-5 and TRBJ1-2; 9 bases align to TRBD1. The CDR3 runs 14 residues. Germline CDR1 and CDR2: MNHEY and SVGAGI. The trim removed 6 bases at V and 3 bases at J, leaving 5 bases unmatched. This CDR3 is CASRRGQGYYGYTF. For the CDR3, the DNA is TGTGCCAGCAGACGGGGACAGGGTTACTATGGCTACACCTTC.

The chain uses TRBV28 and TRBJ1-5; TRBD1 is a possible D gene (6 bases). Trimming left V 3 bases short and J 2 bases short, with 17 bases between. This CDR3 is built from 17 residues. CDR1 is MDHEN, CDR2 SYDVKM, per germline. The CDR3 here is CASSLGRGVPRNQPQHF. In nucleotides, the CDR3 is TGTGCCAGCAGTTTGGGAAGGGGGGTCCCCCGCAATCAGCCCCAGCATTTT.

This chain links TRBV5-1 with TRBJ1-4; maybe TRBD1 (6 bases). V was clipped by 4 bases and J by 2 bases, with 15 bases between them. Per germline, CDR1 SGHRS and CDR2 YFSETQ. The CDR3 loop spans 16 amino acids. The DNA of the CDR3 is TGCGCCAGCAGCCCCCGCCTGCAGGGGACTAATGAAAAACTGTTTTTT. Translated: CASSPRLQGTNEKLFF. Based on the CDR3 plus reference TRBV5-1 and TRBJ1-4, the full variable domain is KAGVTQTPRYLIKTRGQQVTLSCSPISGHRSVSWYQQTPGQGLQFLFEYFSETQRNKGNFPGRFSGRQFSNSRSEMNVSTLELGDSALYLCASSPRLQGTNEKLFFGSGTQLSVL.

This clone was seen a few times. This chain uses TRBV5-1 with TRBJ1-1; D call uncertain. Germline CDR1 SGHRS, CDR2 YFSETQ. The CDR3 has 16 residues. V lost 0 bases, J lost 0 bases, and 12 bases lay in between. The CDR3 DNA reads as TGCGCCAGCAGCTTGGGGGTAACGGGGTTGAACACTGAAGCTTTCTTT. It is translated as CASSLGVTGLNTEAFF.

This clone was counted a few times. V and J are TRBV11-1 and TRBJ2-7; D perhaps matches TRBD1 (6 bases). V was cut by 6 bases and J by 2 bases, with 17 bases left in between. The V gene's germline CDR1 is SGHAT and CDR2 FQDESV (reference sequence). CDR3 length: 15 residues. The chain's CDR3 is CASSSSWTATYEQYF. The DNA of the CDR3 is TGTGCCAGCAGTTCAAGTTGGACAGCAACCTACGAGCAGTACTTC.

The V and J genes are TRBV5-4 and TRBJ2-1; TRBD2 is a possible D gene (6 bases). The V and J ends lost 6 bases and 0 bases respectively, with 16 bases between them. This CDR3 comprises 16 residues. Per germline, CDR1 SGHNT and CDR2 YYREEE (reference sequence). As DNA, the CDR3 is TGTGCCAGCATTCCCCTTGCGGGGAGCTCCTACAATGAGCAGTTCTTC. Translation: CASIPLAGSSYNEQFF.

This chain joins TRBV7-2 and TRBJ2-3, with TRBD2 matching 12 bases. The CDR3 spans 16 residues. J lost 4 bases, V lost 4 bases, and 6 bases had no gene match. The germline CDR1 and CDR2 sequences are SGHTA and FQGNSA. As DNA, the CDR3 is TGTGCCAGCAGCTCCGGACTAGCGGGGCCTGCAGATACGCAGTATTTT. Its translation is CASSSGLAGPADTQYF.

About this clone itself: Other DNA sequences from this sample encode an identical CDR3 as well. V gene TRBV7-2 combines with J gene TRBJ2-7, with no clear D. This CDR3 has 13 amino acids. CDR1 is SGHTA, CDR2 FQGNSA, per germline. V was shortened by 3 bases and J by 2 bases, with 8 bases between the two germline ends. DNA of the CDR3: TGTGCCAGCAGCTTGTCTGGTACCTACGAGCAGTACTTC. Amino acids: CASSLSGTYEQYF.

This sequence joins TRBV7-2 and TRBJ1-6; D is uncertain. The germline V gene has CDR1 SGHTA and CDR2 FQGNSA. V lost 3 bases and J lost 7, with 7 bases in between. The length of the CDR3 is 13 residues. CDR3 DNA: TGTGCCAGCAGCTTGGTTCGGAATTCACCCCTCCACTTT. Protein: CASSLVRNSPLHF. The complete variable domain, with remaining parts taken from reference TRBV7-2 and TRBJ1-6, reads GAGVSQSPSNKVTEKGKDVELRCDPISGHTALYWYRQSLGQGLEFLIYFQGNSAPDKSGLPSDRFSAERTGGSVSTLTIQRTQQEDSAVYLCASSLVRNSPLHFGNGTRLTVT.